Below, 21 T cell receptor beta chains from the same sample are listed, as sequenced in a study of shared clonotypes between healthy human individuals (dated by TCRdb to the early 2020s). The library came from the immunoSEQ multiplex PCR assay. The immuneACCESS repertoire file appears here via TCRdb, limited to in-frame rearrangements. These files lack a portion of the clones; in checked studies, under half of the deficit traces to unresolved V genes, and the cause of the others is not known. The sample table lists millions of clones, more than 80% of them with a count of one. The ten top clones hold about 0.13% of the sample. The sequencing sample was made of naive CD4+ T cells sorted from blood. According to the study, the label for this sample's cell subset or site signals: CD45RA+ positively selected. The receptors were gathered from a young man in good health.

The chain has TRBV19 and TRBJ2-3; D might be TRBD2 (7 bases). V lost 8 bases to trimming and J lost 1 base, with 16 bases between them. Germline V CDR1 and CDR2: LNHDA, SQIVND (reference sequence). This CDR3 spans 15 amino acids. The CDR3 region is CASSPGGRRTDTQYF. In DNA, the CDR3 is TGTGCCAGTTCACCCGGGGGGCGGCGCACAGATACGCAGTATTTT.

About this clone itself: A junction boundary mismatches the germline segment, possibly from a read error. The rearrangement links TRBV25-1 to TRBJ2-1, with 7 bases that match TRBD2. The CDR3 covers 12 residues. In germline, CDR1 is MGHDK, CDR2 SYGVNS. CDR3 nucleotide sequence: TGTGCCAGCAGTGAATGGGAGGGGACGGGGGTCTTC. It yields the protein CASSEWEGTGVF.

V is TRBV6-1 and J is TRBJ1-2, with D perhaps TRBD1 (6 bases). The V and J ends lost 5 bases and 8 bases respectively, with 21 bases between them. The CDR3 is 15 amino acids. Germline V gene lookup returns CDR1 MNHNS and CDR2 SASEGT. The CDR3 protein is CASSPTEGVGSGYTF. In DNA form, the CDR3 reads TGTGCCAGCAGTCCAACCGAGGGGGTAGGTAGCGGCTACACCTTC.

V and J are TRBV6-1 and TRBJ2-3; D is uncertain. The CDR3 is made up of 12 amino acids. CDR1 and CDR2 from the germline V gene are MNHNS and SASEGT. V lost 6 bases to trimming and J lost 2 bases, with 6 bases between them. DNA for the CDR3: TGTGCCAGCAGCCAGATCACAGATACGCAGTATTTT. It yields the protein CASSQITDTQYF.

The rearrangement uses TRBV28 and TRBJ2-5; D is perhaps TRBD1 or TRBD2 (5 bases each). The CDR3 is 13 residues long. V was clipped by 6 bases and J by 4 bases, with 12 bases between them. Germline V gene lookup returns CDR1 MDHEN and CDR2 SYDVKM. CDR3 amino acids: CASRGERGETQYF. The CDR3 region has the DNA TGTGCCAGCAGGGGTGAGAGGGGAGAGACCCAGTACTTC.

This sequence joins TRBV4-3 and TRBJ2-1, with TRBD2 matching 13 bases. Germline values: CDR1 LGHNA, CDR2 YSLEER. Trimming cost V 0 bases and J 7 bases; bases outside gene matches: 9. The CDR3 has 18 residues. CDR3: CASSQEYRTSGSWNEQFF. The CDR3 DNA sequence: TGCGCCAGCAGCCAAGAGTATCGGACTAGCGGGAGTTGGAATGAGCAGTTCTTC.

Comments on this clone: The sample contains more than one DNA sequence encoding this CDR3. The gene calls are TRBV5-1 and TRBJ2-7; D gene ambiguous. CDR3 length equals 13 residues. The germline CDR1 and CDR2 sequences are SGHRS and YFSETQ. V was clipped by 3 bases and J by 0 bases, with 7 bases between them. The CDR3 DNA sequence: TGCGCCAGCAGCTCCCCGAGCTCCTACGAGCAGTACTTC. Translation: CASSSPSSYEQYF.

This clone appeared a single time. This same CDR3 is encoded by further DNA sequences in the sample. The rearrangement uses TRBV30 and TRBJ2-1; 10 bases fit TRBD2. CDR1 and CDR2 (germline): GTSNPN, SVGIG (reference sequence). The V segment lost 3 bases and the J segment 6 bases; nucleotides outside the gene matches: 5. This CDR3 has 14 amino acids. CDR3 protein: CAWRGLAGVNEQFF. The CDR3 DNA follows: TGTGCCTGGAGGGGCCTAGCGGGAGTCAATGAGCAGTTCTTC.

Note on this clone: The germline gene is not matched at one end of the junction; a read error may be the cause. The V call is TRBV15, the J call TRBJ2-7, with D unresolved. From germline, CDR1 is LNHNV and CDR2 YYDKDF (reference sequence). The CDR3 consists of 12 residues. In nucleotides, the CDR3 is TGTGCCACCAGCAGAGATCCCCCCAACGTCAGCTTC. This codes for CATSRDPPNVSF. Based on the CDR3 plus reference TRBV15 and TRBJ2-7, the full variable domain is DAMVIQNPRYQVTQFGKPVTLSCSQTLNHNVMYWYQQKSSQAPKLLFHYYDKDFNNEADTPDNFQSRRPNTSFCFLDIRSPGLGDTAMYLCATSRDPPNVSFGPGTRLTVT.

The chain employs TRBV7-2 and TRBJ1-6, with unresolved D. Per the germline V gene, CDR1 is SGHTA and CDR2 is FQGNSA. CDR3 length: 13 residues. V lost 1 base to trimming and J lost 9 bases, with 7 bases between them. The DNA of the CDR3 is TGTGCCAGCAGCTTAGAGGGAGGTTCACCCCTCCACTTT. Translating gives CASSLEGGSPLHF.

With respect to this clone: In the same sample, other DNA sequences code for this CDR3. This sequence joins TRBV5-4 and TRBJ2-3; 7 bases are shared with TRBD2. CDR1 SGHNT and CDR2 YYREEE come from the germline V gene (reference sequence). This CDR3 spans 15 amino acids. V lost 0 bases to trimming and J lost 1 base; unmatched junction nucleotides: 2. The CDR3 loop is CASSLDGGGTDTQYF. The CDR3 DNA follows: TGTGCCAGCAGCTTGGATGGGGGGGGCACAGATACGCAGTATTTT.

A word on this clone: A much larger clone lies one base from this, so it may be a read error. This same CDR3 is encoded by further DNA sequences in the sample. The chain has TRBV18 and TRBJ1-1, with D possibly being TRBD1 (5 bases). Trimming removed 3 bases at V and 1 base at J, with 6 bases between. The CDR3 length is 13 residues. CDR1 and CDR2 (germline): KGHSH, LQKENI. CDR3 DNA: TGTGCCAGCTCACCTGGGGGGAACACTGAAGCTTTCTTT. It is translated as CASSPGGNTEAFF.

CDR3 residues: CASKGGAVYGYTF. As DNA, the CDR3 is TGTGCCAGCAAGGGTGGTGCGGTCTATGGCTACACCTTC. V gene TRBV2 combines with J gene TRBJ1-2; D is ambiguous. Germline V CDR1 and CDR2: SNHLY, FYNNEI. Trimming left V 7 bases short and J 4 bases short, with 13 bases between. This CDR3 contains 13 residues.

The chain uses TRBV6-5 and TRBJ2-5; 9 bases agree with TRBD1. Germline values: CDR1 MNHEY, CDR2 SVGAGI. V lost 6 bases and J lost 2; bases outside the gene matches: 7. This CDR3 comprises 15 residues. This CDR3 reads CASSNLDRGQETQYF. CDR3 DNA sequence: TGTGCCAGCAGCAACCTGGACAGGGGACAAGAGACCCAGTACTTC.

The V and J genes are TRBV5-1 and TRBJ2-7, with TRBD1 identical over 7 bases. Trimming removed 5 bases from V and 3 bases from J; junction bases left unmatched: 11. CDR3 length: 15 residues. The germline CDR1 and CDR2 sequences are SGHRS and YFSETQ. The CDR3 DNA follows: TGCGCCAGCAGTCAGGGACAGAATCTTAACTACGAGCAGTACTTC. Translating gives CASSQGQNLNYEQYF.

The CDR3, as DNA: TGTGCCAGCAGCGAACCTGGGACTTCCGTCTACGAGCAGTACTTC. Residues: CASSEPGTSVYEQYF. The chain combines TRBV7-2 with TRBJ2-7, with D perhaps TRBD2 (6 bases). The CDR3 is 15 residues long. V lost 5 bases, J lost 3 bases, and 17 bases lay in between. CDR1 is SGHTA, CDR2 FQGNSA, per germline.

The chain has TRBV5-1 and TRBJ2-7, with D possibly matching TRBD1 (9 bases). Deletions cut 4 bases from V and 0 bases from J, with 20 bases between. The germline V gene has CDR1 SGHRS and CDR2 YFSETQ. The CDR3 totals 17 residues. The CDR3: CASSPRGGQGGSYEQYF. CDR3 nucleotides: TGCGCCAGCAGCCCTCGGGGGGGACAGGGAGGCTCCTACGAGCAGTACTTC.

CDR3 sequence reads: CASSLGQPSVEQYF. The CDR3 DNA sequence: TGTGCCAGCAGCTTGGGACAGCCCTCAGTCGAGCAGTACTTC. This sequence joins TRBV7-2 and TRBJ2-7; 7 positions match TRBD1. Unmatched junction bases numbered 8, after V lost 3 bases and J lost 6 bases. CDR3 length: 14 amino acids. CDR1 is SGHTA and CDR2 is FQGNSA in the germline V gene. The whole variable domain, remainder taken from reference TRBV7-2 and TRBJ2-7, is GAGVSQSPSNKVTEKGKDVELRCDPISGHTALYWYRQSLGQGLEFLIYFQGNSAPDKSGLPSDRFSAERTGGSVSTLTIQRTQQEDSAVYLCASSLGQPSVEQYFGPGTRLTVT.

V gene TRBV30 combines with J gene TRBJ2-5; 8 bases fit TRBD1. The CDR3 length is 13 residues. Germline V gives CDR1 GTSNPN, CDR2 SVGIG (reference sequence). Losses at the gene ends were 5 bases for V and 2 bases for J; bases not matched to a gene: 4. CDR3 DNA sequence: TGTGCCTGGGACAGGGGCCTTCAAGAGACCCAGTACTTC. Protein product: CAWDRGLQETQYF.

This rearrangement joins TRBV2 to TRBJ2-7, with a weak D call TRBD1 (5 bases). Germline CDR1 reads SNHLY; CDR2 reads FYNNEI. Deletions cut 5 bases from V and 0 bases from J, with 8 bases between. The length of the CDR3 is 13 residues. CDR3 bases: TGTGCCAGCAGTTACAGGAACTCCTACGAGCAGTACTTC. Translation: CASSYRNSYEQYF. The full variable domain, its missing parts supplied by reference TRBV2 and TRBJ2-7, is EPEVTQTPSHQVTQMGQEVILRCVPISNHLYFYWYRQILGQKVEFLVSFYNNEISEKSEIFDDQFSVERPDGSNFTLKIRSTKLEDSAMYFCASSYRNSYEQYFGPGTRLTVT.

In its sample, this clone was seen once. The gene calls are TRBV7-9 and TRBJ1-1; TRBD1 is a possible D gene (6 bases). The germline V gene has CDR1 SEHNR and CDR2 FQNEAQ (reference sequence). CDR3 length: 13 amino acids. Trimming removed 7 bases from V and 5 bases from J, with 14 bases in between. This CDR3 is CASTPGAGTEAFF. The CDR3 DNA is TGTGCCAGCACCCCAGGGGCCGGGACTGAAGCTTTCTTT.